The T cell receptor beta chain described here comes from a study of beta chain features in type 1 diabetes. Study outcomes and limitations: Lower insertion and higher deletion counts appeared at VDJ junctions in type 1 diabetes patients.

This clone was observed a few times. Its target is not known. This CDR3 has 15 residues. With 0 bases clipped from V and 5 bases from J, the junction kept 6 bases outside the gene matches. Germline CDR1 reads SGHRS; CDR2 reads YFSETQ. TCRB transcripts that were expressed got sequenced, as all of the isolated RNA had been reverse transcribed. The protocol was immunoSEQ multiplex PCR, while the TCRdb copy is restricted to in-frame clones and leaves out a portion. The sample carries 450,000 to 550,000 clones, over 25% recorded once. The V call is TRBV5-1, the J call TRBJ2-5, with 8 bases identical to TRBD1. This receptor was obtained from a man aged 18 to 29 in good health. The sequencing input was naive CD4+ T cells from blood. CDR3 sequence reads: CASSLARTGIETQYF. The CDR3 nucleotides read TGCGCCAGCAGCTTGGCCAGGACAGGGATTGAGACCCAGTACTTC.